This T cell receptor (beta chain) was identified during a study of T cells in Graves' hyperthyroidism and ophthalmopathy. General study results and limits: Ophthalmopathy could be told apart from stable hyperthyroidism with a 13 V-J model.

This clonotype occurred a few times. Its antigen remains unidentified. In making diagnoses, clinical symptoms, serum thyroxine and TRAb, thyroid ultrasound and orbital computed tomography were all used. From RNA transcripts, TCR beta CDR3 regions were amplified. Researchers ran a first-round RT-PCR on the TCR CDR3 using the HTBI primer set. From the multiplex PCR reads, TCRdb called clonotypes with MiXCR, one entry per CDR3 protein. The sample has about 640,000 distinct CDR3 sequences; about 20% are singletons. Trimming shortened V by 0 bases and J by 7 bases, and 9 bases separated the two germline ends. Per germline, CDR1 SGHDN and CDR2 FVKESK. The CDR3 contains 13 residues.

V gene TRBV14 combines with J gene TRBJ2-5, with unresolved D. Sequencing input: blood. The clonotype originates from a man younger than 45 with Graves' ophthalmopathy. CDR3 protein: CASSQDVVVTQYF. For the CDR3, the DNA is TGTGCCAGCAGCCAAGATGTGGTGGTGACCCAGTACTTC.